This T cell receptor beta chain was recovered during a study of graft-versus-host responses after intestinal transplantation. About the research overall: For around 3 years after anti-thymocyte globulin induction, all recipients took tacrolimus and steroids. Overall study results and limits: Patients who carried graft-donor T cell macrochimerism also had high graft-versus-host to host-versus-graft clonal ratios in their allografts. The highest levels of circulating GvH clones went along with early declines in HvG clones after transplant.

Sequencing was performed with immunoSEQ multiplex PCR; in TCRdb, only in-frame clones are kept and a portion is missing. The profile shows about 100,000 clones, 91% of them singletons. With regard to this clone: Its antigen is not identified.

This CDR3 comprises 15 residues. Germline-derived CDR1 and CDR2 are SGHRS and YFSETQ. J gave up 8 bases and V 0 bases, and 6 bases lay outside the gene matches. This receptor was taken from a human donor who was the organ donor for an intestinal transplant. Sequenced here: unstimulated CD4+ T cells sorted from spleen or lymph node cells, sampled before transplant. The genes are TRBV5-1 and TRBJ2-1; TRBD2 agrees at 9 bases. The DNA for the CDR3 is TGCGCCAGCAGCTTGGGTAGCGGGGGTATCGATGAGCAGTTCTTC. Protein: CASSLGSGGIDEQFF.